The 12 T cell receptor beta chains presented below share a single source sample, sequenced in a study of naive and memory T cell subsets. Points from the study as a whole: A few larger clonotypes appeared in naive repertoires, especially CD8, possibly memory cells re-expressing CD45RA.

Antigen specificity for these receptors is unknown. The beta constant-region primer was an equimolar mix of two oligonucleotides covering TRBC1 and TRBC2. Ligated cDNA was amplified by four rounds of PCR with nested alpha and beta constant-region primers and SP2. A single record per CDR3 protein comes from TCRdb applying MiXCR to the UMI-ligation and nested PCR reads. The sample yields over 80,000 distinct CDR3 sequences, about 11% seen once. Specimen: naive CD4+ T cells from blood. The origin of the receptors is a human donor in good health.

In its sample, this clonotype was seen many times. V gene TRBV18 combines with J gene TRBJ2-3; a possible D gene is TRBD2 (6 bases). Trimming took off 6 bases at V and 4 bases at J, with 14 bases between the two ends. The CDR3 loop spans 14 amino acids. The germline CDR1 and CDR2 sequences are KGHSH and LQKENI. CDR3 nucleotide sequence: TGTGCCAGCTCTTGGGACTTTGGGGCAGATACGCAGTATTTT. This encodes CASSWDFGADTQYF.

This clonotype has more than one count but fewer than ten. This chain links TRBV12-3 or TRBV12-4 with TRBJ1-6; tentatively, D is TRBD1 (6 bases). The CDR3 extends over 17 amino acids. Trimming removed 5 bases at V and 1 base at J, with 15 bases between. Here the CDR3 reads CASSPVRGGSYNSPLHF. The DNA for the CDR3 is TGTGCCAGCAGTCCTGTCAGGGGAGGGTCCTATAATTCACCCCTCCACTTT.

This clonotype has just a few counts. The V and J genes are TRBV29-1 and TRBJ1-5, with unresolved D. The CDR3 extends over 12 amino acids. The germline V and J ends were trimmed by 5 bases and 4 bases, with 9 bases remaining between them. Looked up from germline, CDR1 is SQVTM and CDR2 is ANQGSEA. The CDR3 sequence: CSVLDGNQPQHF. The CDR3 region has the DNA TGCAGCGTTTTAGATGGGAATCAGCCCCAGCATTTT.

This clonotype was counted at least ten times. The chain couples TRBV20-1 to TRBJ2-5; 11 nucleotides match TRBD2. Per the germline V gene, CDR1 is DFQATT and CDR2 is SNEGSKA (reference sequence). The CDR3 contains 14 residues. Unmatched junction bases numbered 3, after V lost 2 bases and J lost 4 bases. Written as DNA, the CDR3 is TGCAGTGCTAGACCACTAGCGGGAGTAGAGACCCAGTACTTC. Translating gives CSARPLAGVETQYF.

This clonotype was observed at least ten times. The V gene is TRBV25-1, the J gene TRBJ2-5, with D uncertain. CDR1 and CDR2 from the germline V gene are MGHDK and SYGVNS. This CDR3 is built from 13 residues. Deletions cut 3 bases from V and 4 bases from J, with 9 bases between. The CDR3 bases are TGTGCCAGCAGTGACAGGTCTGCAGAGACCCAGTACTTC. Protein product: CASSDRSAETQYF.

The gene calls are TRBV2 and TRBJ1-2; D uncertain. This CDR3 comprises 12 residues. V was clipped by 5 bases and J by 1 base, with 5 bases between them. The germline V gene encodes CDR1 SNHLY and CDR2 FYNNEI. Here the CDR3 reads CASSQVNYGYTF. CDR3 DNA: TGTGCCAGCAGTCAGGTTAACTATGGCTACACCTTC.

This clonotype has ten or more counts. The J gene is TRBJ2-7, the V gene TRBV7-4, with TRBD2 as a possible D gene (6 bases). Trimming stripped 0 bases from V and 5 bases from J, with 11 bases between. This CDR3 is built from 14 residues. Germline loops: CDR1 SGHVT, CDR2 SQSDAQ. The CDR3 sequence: CASSLARGRDEQYF. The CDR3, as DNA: TGTGCCAGCAGCTTAGCGCGGGGCAGGGACGAGCAGTACTTC.

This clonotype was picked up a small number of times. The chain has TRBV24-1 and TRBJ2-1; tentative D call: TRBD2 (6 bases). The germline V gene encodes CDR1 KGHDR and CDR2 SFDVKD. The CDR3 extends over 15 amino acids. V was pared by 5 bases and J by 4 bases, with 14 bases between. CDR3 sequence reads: CATSVSGRRYNEQFF. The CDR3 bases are TGTGCCACCAGTGTATCTGGGAGGAGGTACAATGAGCAGTTCTTC.

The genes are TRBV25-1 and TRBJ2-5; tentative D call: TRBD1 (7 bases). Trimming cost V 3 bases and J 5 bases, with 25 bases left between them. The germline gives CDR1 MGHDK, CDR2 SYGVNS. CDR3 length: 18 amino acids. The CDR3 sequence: CASSENTGQIGGRETQYF. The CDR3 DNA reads TGTGCCAGCAGTGAGAACACGGGACAGATCGGGGGACGGGAGACCCAGTACTTC.

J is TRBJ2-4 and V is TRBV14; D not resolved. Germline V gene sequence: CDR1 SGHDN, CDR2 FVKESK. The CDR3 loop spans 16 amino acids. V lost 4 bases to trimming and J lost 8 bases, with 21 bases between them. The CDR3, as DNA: TGTGCCAGCAGCCTACTTCCTTGGACCCTAGGCGACATTCAGTACTTC. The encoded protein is CASSLLPWTLGDIQYF.

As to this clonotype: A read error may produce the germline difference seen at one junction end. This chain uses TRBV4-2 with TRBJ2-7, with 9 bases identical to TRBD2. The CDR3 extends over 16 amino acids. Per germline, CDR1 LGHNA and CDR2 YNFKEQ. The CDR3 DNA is TGTGCCGGCAGCCAAGTGGGCGGGAGGGCTGTATACGAGCAGTACTTC. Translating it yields CAGSQVGGRAVYEQYF.

DNA of the CDR3: TGTGCCAGTAGTACGAGCGGGAAGGGTGCAGATACGCAGTATTTT. Translated, it gives CASSTSGKGADTQYF. This chain connects TRBV19 to TRBJ2-3, with 7 bases matching TRBD2. Trimming cost V 4 bases and J 4 bases; bases outside gene matches: 8. Germline-derived CDR1 and CDR2 are LNHDA and SQIVND (reference sequence). CDR3 length equals 15 residues.